The 16 T cell receptor beta chains below come from one sample, sequenced in a study of blood T cell repertoires in COVID-19. Clones were sequenced by immunoSEQ multiplex PCR, and TCRdb holds only the in-frame ones, with some missing. Of about 140,000 clones listed, almost 85% are singletons. Sample: PBMCs or T cells enriched from blood (not recorded which). The receptors originated from a man aged 40-50 years with acute COVID-19.

This clone was observed at least ten times. The CDR3 here is CSVGVADTQYF. CDR3 nucleotides: TGCAGCGTTGGAGTCGCAGATACGCAGTATTTT. The chain combines TRBV29-1 with TRBJ2-3; D ambiguous. The CDR3 loop spans 11 amino acids. V was cut by 4 bases and J by 4 bases, with 6 bases left in between. Per the germline V gene, CDR1 is SQVTM and CDR2 is ANQGSEA.

The chain recombines TRBV7-9 with TRBJ1-6; tentatively, D is TRBD1 (6 bases). The CDR3 sequence is 14 residues long. Trimming left V 6 bases short and J 6 bases short, with 12 bases between. CDR1 and CDR2 from the germline V gene are SEHNR and FQNEAQ (reference sequence). This chain's CDR3 is CASRKDRSNSPLHF. The CDR3 DNA sequence: TGTGCCAGCAGGAAAGACAGGAGTAATTCACCCCTCCACTTT.

This chain links TRBV5-6 with TRBJ2-7; D is unresolved. Germline CDR1 is SGHDT and CDR2 is YYEEEE. V was shortened by 0 bases and J by 0 bases, with 10 bases between the two germline ends. The CDR3 covers 15 residues. The CDR3 region is CASSLVYLSSYEQYF. The CDR3, as DNA: TGTGCCAGCAGCTTGGTCTACCTGAGCTCCTACGAGCAGTACTTC.

The chain joins TRBV7-9 to TRBJ1-2, with 8 positions matching TRBD1. CDR3 length equals 15 residues. Germline assignment: CDR1 SEHNR and CDR2 FQNEAQ (reference sequence). The V and J ends lost 4 bases and 0 bases, in that order; junction bases with no gene match: 4. The CDR3 region has the DNA TGTGCCAGCAGCTCTCGGGACAGGCCTAACTATGGCTACACCTTC. Its protein is CASSSRDRPNYGYTF.

This chain joins TRBV6-5 and TRBJ2-1; D might be TRBD2 (6 bases). V was clipped by 7 bases and J by 6 bases, with 16 bases between them. Germline loops: CDR1 MNHEY, CDR2 SVGAGI. The CDR3 has 14 residues. In DNA, the CDR3 is TGTGCCAGCACCTTGGCCCGGAGGGGCAATGAGCAGTTCTTC. This codes for CASTLARRGNEQFF.

The chain carries TRBV5-5 and TRBJ1-2; D gene uncertain. The CDR3 is 14 residues long. V lost 1 base, J lost 4 bases, and 11 bases lay in between. Per germline, CDR1 SGHKS and CDR2 YYEKEE (reference sequence). The CDR3 DNA sequence: TGTGCCAGCAGCTTGCGTCAGGATCTCTATGGCTACACCTTC. This translates into CASSLRQDLYGYTF.

V gene TRBV7-2 combines with J gene TRBJ2-1, with D tentatively TRBD1 (6 bases). CDR3 size: 16 residues. CDR1 and CDR2 from the germline V gene are SGHTA and FQGNSA. V lost 5 bases to trimming and J lost 3 bases, with 17 bases between them. The CDR3 nucleotides are TGTGCCAGCAGCATTACCGGGACACTGAACTACAATGAGCAGTTCTTC. Translating it yields CASSITGTLNYNEQFF.

This clone has only one observation. CDR3 coding DNA: TGTGCCACCAGTGACCGGACTCACCCGAGCAATGAGCAGTTCTTC. It yields the protein CATSDRTHPSNEQFF. The V call is TRBV24-1, the J call TRBJ2-1; possibly TRBD2 for D (5 bases). V lost 4 bases, J lost 6 bases, and 15 bases lay in between. The CDR3 loop spans 15 amino acids. The germline V gene has CDR1 KGHDR and CDR2 SFDVKD.

The chain employs TRBV11-2 and TRBJ2-3; D is undetermined. The V end was cut by 7 bases, the J end by 4 bases, with 15 bases between. Per germline, CDR1 SGHAT and CDR2 FQNNGV. The CDR3 covers 14 residues. The CDR3 nucleotides are TGTGCCAGCACCCCGCACCTTAGCTCAGATACGCAGTATTTT. Protein sequence: CASTPHLSSDTQYF.

This clone has just one count. The chain joins TRBV7-2 to TRBJ1-2, with D possibly TRBD1 on 6 matching bases. V shed 5 bases and J shed 2 bases, with 12 bases lying between them. Per germline, CDR1 SGHTA and CDR2 FQGNSA. CDR3 size: 14 residues. The CDR3 loop reads CASSTQQGNYGYTF. CDR3 nucleotides: TGTGCCAGCAGCACCCAGCAGGGGAACTATGGCTACACCTTC.

The V gene is TRBV20-1, the J gene TRBJ2-7; 7 nucleotides match TRBD2. The CDR3 is 15 amino acids. CDR1 and CDR2 from the germline V gene are DFQATT and SNEGSKA (reference sequence). J lost 2 bases, V lost 3 bases, and 10 bases had no gene match. The CDR3 reads CSASASGTAPYEQYF. DNA for the CDR3: TGCAGTGCTAGTGCTAGCGGCACGGCGCCCTACGAGCAGTACTTC.

Only one count was recorded for this clone. V and J are TRBV6-5 and TRBJ2-7, with 10 bases fitting TRBD2. The CDR3 is made up of 13 amino acids. Germline CDR1 is MNHEY and CDR2 is SVGAGI. V was clipped by 5 bases and J by 3 bases; unmatched bases: 1. CDR3 region: CASSRTSGYEQYF. For the CDR3, the DNA is TGTGCCAGCAGTAGGACTAGCGGCTACGAGCAGTACTTC.

Only one count was recorded for this clone. This rearrangement joins TRBV6-5 to TRBJ1-3; D unresolved. CDR1 MNHEY and CDR2 SVGAGI come from the germline V gene. The CDR3 consists of 14 residues. V was cut by 5 bases and J by 1 base, with 9 bases left in between. DNA for the CDR3: TGTGCCAGCAGTCGGCGGACTTCTGGAAACACCATATATTTT. Its protein product is CASSRRTSGNTIYF.

This chain uses TRBV28 with TRBJ1-2, with unresolved D. The CDR3 has 13 residues. Trimming removed 6 bases from V and 7 bases from J, with 15 bases in between. Germline CDR1 is MDHEN and CDR2 is SYDVKM. CDR3 amino acids: CASRVRGGSGYTF. The CDR3 DNA reads as TGTGCCAGCAGGGTACGGGGTGGAAGTGGCTACACCTTC.

The chain carries TRBV18 and TRBJ1-4, with D possibly matching TRBD1 (6 bases). The CDR3 contains 15 residues. Germline V CDR1 and CDR2: KGHSH, LQKENI. V dropped 3 bases and J dropped 6 bases, with 14 bases sitting between them. CDR3: CASSPAAGVDEKLFF. The CDR3 DNA sequence: TGTGCCAGCTCACCTGCTGCAGGGGTCGATGAAAAACTGTTTTTT.

This chain links TRBV15 with TRBJ2-3; weak D call: TRBD2 (6 bases). V was trimmed by 0 bases and J by 1 base, leaving 8 bases between them. The CDR3 extends over 15 amino acids. Germline values: CDR1 LNHNV, CDR2 YYDKDF (reference sequence). The CDR3 bases are TGTGCCACCAGCAGAGAAGTAGCGGGCACAGATACGCAGTATTTT. Its translation: CATSREVAGTDTQYF.